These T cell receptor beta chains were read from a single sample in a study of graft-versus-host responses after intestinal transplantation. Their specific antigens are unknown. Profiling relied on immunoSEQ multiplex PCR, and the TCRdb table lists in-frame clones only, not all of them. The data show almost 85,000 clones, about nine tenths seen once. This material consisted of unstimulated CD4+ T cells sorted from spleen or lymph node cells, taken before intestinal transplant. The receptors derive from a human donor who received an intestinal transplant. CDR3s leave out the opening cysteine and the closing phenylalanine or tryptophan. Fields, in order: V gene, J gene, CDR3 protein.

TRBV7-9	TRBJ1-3	ASSQLNTGNTIY
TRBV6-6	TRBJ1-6	ASSSLTGYNSPLH
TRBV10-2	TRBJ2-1	ASREQGVSYNEQF
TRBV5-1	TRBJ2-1	ASSSLTSASYNEQF
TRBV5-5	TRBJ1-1	ASNRPGQGAEAF
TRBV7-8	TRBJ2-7	ASSLRAFRGAHEQY
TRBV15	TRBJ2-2	ATSRDQKGKGTGELF
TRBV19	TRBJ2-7	ASSQTGDVEQY
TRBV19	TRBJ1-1	ASSIWGVNTEAF
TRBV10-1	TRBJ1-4	ASSESNRGRLF
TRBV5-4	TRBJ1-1	ASSLDGSNTEAF
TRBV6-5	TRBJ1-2	ASRAGTGPHYGYT
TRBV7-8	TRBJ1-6	ASSFPGAGANSPLH
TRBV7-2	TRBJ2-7	ASSFDRGVYEQY
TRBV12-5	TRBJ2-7	ASGLVLLGGSPYEQY
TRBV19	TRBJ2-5	ASSIRQGETQY
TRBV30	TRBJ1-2	AWTKRLPGTGYGYT
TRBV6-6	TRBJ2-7	ASTQGDYEQY
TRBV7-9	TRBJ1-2	ASTRVVANYGYT
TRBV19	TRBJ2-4	ASQKHQSAVQY
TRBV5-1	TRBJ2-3	ASSGGAGGRGDTQY
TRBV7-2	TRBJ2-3	ASSLRTSDTQY
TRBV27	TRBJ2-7	ASRAGQESYEQY
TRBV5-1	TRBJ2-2	ASSPQGFSGELF
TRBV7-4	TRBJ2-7	ASSLRWLRGLGEQY
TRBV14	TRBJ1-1	ASSPYTTPTGGKAEAF
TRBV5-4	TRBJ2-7	ASSLRGTSTYEQY
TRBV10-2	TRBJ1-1	ASSESGFVAF
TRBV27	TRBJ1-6	ASSVGAISPLH